A single T cell receptor (beta chain) is shown here with its context. The data originate from a study of blood T cell repertoires in COVID-19. Clones were read by immunoSEQ multiplex PCR, and TCRdb kept only the in-frame ones, dropping some. Among fewer than 200,000 clones listed, roughly 80% were seen once. V lost 4 bases to trimming and J lost 0 bases, with 11 bases between them. CDR3 size: 15 residues. The receptor was isolated from a woman in her forties with acute COVID-19. The chain employs TRBV5-3 and TRBJ2-1; D perhaps matches TRBD2 (6 bases). TRBV5-3 is given ORF status, its function remaining uncertain. Sequencing was done on a sample of PBMCs or T cells enriched from blood (not recorded which). The CDR3 reads CARSATSSSYNEQFF. CDR3 DNA sequence: TGTGCCAGAAGCGCCACTAGCTCCTCCTACAATGAGCAGTTCTTC.